This T cell receptor (beta chain) was profiled in a study of cytotoxic CD8 clonotypes in ibrutinib-treated CLL. Study in general: Response sampling came at median 12 months of treatment, ranging about 6 to 36 months. Findings of the study overall: Few clonotypes were public, and these shrank or held steady under treatment.

Germline values: CDR1 SGHDT, CDR2 YYEEEE. Trimming removed 7 bases from V and 1 base from J; junction bases left unmatched: 3. This CDR3 region has 13 residues. The assay was immunoSEQ multiplex PCR, and TCRdb's table has in-frame clones only and misses some. Of approximately 340,000 clones listed, roughly 67% are singletons. Note on this clone: Its antigen is unknown.

The material sequenced was PBMCs, taken after 36 months of ibrutinib treatment. The chain is built from TRBV5-6 and TRBJ2-7; TRBD1 matches at 9 bases. The clonotype was recovered from a human donor with chronic lymphocytic leukemia. In DNA, the CDR3 is TGTGCCAGCGGGACAGGGTCATCCTACGAGCAGTACTTC. This codes for CASGTGSSYEQYF.